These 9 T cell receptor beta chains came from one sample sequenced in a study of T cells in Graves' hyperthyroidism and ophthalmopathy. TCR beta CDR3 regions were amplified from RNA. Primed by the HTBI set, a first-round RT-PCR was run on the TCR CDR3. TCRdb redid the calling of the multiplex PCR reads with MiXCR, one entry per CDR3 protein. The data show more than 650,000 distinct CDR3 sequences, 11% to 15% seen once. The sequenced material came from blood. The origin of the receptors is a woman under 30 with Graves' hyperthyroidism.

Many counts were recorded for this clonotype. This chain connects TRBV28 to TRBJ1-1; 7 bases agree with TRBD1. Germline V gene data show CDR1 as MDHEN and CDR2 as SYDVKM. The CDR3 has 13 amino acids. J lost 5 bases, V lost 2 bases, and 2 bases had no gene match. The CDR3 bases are TGTGCCAGCAGTTTAGGGACAGATACTGAAGCTTTCTTT. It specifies CASSLGTDTEAFF.

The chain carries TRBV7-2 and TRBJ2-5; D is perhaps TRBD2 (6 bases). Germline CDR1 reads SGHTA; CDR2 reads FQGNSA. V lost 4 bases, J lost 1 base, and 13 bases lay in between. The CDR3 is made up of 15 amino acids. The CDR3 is CASSSLGSPQETQYF. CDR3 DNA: TGTGCCAGCAGCTCCCTCGGGAGCCCCCAAGAGACCCAGTACTTC.

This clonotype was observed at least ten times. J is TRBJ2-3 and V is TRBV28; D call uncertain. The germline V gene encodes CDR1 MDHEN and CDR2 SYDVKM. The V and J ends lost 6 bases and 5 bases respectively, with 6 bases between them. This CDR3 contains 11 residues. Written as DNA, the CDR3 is TGTGCCAGCAGAGCGATAGATACGCAGTATTTT. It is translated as CASRAIDTQYF.

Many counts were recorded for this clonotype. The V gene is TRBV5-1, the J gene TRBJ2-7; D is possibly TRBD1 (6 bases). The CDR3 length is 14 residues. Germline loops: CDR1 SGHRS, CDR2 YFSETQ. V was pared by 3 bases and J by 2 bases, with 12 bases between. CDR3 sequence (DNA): TGCGCCAGCAGCTCGGTAACAGGGACCTACGAGCAGTACTTC. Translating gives CASSSVTGTYEQYF.

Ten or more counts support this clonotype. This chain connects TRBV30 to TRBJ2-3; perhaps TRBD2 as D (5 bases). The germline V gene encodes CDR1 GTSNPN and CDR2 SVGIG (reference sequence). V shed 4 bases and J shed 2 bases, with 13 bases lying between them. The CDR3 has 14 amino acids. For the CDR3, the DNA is TGTGCCTGGATGCGAGGGCAATACACAGATACGCAGTATTTT. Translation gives CAWMRGQYTDTQYF.

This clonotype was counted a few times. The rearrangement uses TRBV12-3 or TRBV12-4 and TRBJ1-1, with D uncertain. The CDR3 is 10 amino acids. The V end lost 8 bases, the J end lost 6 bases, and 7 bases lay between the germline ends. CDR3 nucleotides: TGTGCCAGCGGCCGTCCTGAAGCTTTCTTT. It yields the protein CASGRPEAFF.

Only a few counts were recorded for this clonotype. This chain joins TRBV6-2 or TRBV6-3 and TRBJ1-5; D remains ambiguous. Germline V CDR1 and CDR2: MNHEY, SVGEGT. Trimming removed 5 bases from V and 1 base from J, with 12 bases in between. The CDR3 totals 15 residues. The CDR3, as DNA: TGTGCCAGCAGTGCCTTGCAGAGAAGCAATCAGCCCCAGCATTTT. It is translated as CASSALQRSNQPQHF.

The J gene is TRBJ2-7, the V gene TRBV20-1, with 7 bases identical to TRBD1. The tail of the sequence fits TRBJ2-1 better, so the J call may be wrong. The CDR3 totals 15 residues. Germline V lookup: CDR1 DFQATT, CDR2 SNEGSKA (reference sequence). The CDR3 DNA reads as TGCAGTGCTGGAGGAGGCCAGGGGGATGGATACGAGCAGTTCTTC. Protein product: CSAGGGQGDGYEQFF.

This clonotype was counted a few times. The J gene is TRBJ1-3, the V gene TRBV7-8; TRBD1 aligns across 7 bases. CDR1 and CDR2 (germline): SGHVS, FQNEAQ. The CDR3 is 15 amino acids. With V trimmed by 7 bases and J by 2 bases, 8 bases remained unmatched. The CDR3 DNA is TGTGCCAGCACTCCCCAGGGGGGGACTGGAAACACCATATATTTT. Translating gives CASTPQGGTGNTIYF. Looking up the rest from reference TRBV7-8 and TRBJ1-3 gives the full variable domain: GAGVSQSPRYKVAKRGQDVALRCDPISGHVSLFWYQQALGQGPEFLTYFQNEAQLDKSGLPSDRFFAERPEGSVSTLKIQRTQQEDSAVYLCASTPQGGTGNTIYFGEGSWLTVV.